This TCR beta chain was profiled in a study of beta chain features in type 1 diabetes. Broader study findings: In every one of the four CD4+ subsets, TCRB CDR3s were moderately but significantly shorter in Type 1 diabetes patients.

Every bit of the isolated RNA underwent reverse transcription, so sequencing read expressed TCRB transcripts. Profiled with immunoSEQ multiplex PCR; TCRdb holds only in-frame clones, not every one. The sample holds roughly 700,000 clones, roughly 12% seen once. This clone has only a few counts. Its antigen is still unknown. The source of this sequence is a man younger than 30 with type 1 diabetes. The source material was naive CD4+ T cells from blood.

The DNA for the CDR3 is TGTGCCAGCAGCCAAGACAAGAAGGTGAACACTGAAGCTTTCTTT. This sequence encodes CASSQDKKVNTEAFF. The rearrangement joins TRBV14 to TRBJ1-1; D unresolved. The CDR3 extends over 15 amino acids. V shed 0 bases and J shed 0 bases, with 8 bases lying between them. CDR1 and CDR2 (germline): SGHDN, FVKESK.